Sequencing of this T cell receptor beta chain was carried out in a study of response to subunit inactivated influenza vaccine. TCRdb reanalysed the RT-PCR reads using MiXCR and keeps one entry per CDR3 protein. The sample consists of about 540,000 distinct CDR3 sequences, under 30% of them appearing once. The same data also contributed to another study, on T cells expressing NK-cell markers. That study reports: The TCR beta cDNA came from 5'RACE template switching with UMIs. Where several donors were concerned, these clonotypes also led the CD3+CD56-NKG2C+ fraction.

The sequenced sample was CD4+ T cells sorted from PBMCs, obtained about 11 days after vaccination. This receptor was identified in a man aged 50 or older who received an inactivated influenza vaccine.

The CDR3 coding sequence is TGTGCCAGCAGCTTGTTAGGTAGGACTTCCTACGAGCAGTACTTC. Translated, it gives CASSLLGRTSYEQYF. The chain joins TRBV5-5 to TRBJ2-7, with D maybe TRBD2 (5 bases). Germline assignment: CDR1 SGHKS and CDR2 YYEKEE (reference sequence). This CDR3 has 15 residues. V shed 1 base and J shed 1 base, with 12 bases lying between them.